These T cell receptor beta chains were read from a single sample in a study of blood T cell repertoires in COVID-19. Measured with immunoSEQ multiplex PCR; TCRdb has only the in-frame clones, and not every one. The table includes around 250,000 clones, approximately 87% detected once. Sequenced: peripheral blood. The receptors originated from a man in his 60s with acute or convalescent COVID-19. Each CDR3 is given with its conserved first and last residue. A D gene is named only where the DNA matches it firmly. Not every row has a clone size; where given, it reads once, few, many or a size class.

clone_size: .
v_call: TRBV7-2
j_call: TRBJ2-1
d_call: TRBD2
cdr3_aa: CASSFLAGRYNEQFF
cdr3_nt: TGTGCCAGCAGCTTCCTAGCGGGACGGTACAATGAGCAGTTCTTC

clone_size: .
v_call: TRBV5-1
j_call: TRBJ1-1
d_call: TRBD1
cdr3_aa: CASSSSPRPDRSNTEAFF
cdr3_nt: TGCGCCAGCAGCTCCTCCCCCCGGCCGGACAGGTCGAACACTGAAGCTTTCTTT

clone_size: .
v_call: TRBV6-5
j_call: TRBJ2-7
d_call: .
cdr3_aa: CASKSSGSYEQYF
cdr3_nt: TGTGCCAGCAAGTCGAGCGGGTCCTACGAGCAGTACTTC

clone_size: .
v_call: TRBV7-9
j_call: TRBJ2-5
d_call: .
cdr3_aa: CASDLDIRQTQYF
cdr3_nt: TGTGCCAGCGACCTGGACATTAGGCAGACCCAGTACTTC

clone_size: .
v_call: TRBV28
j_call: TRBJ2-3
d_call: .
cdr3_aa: CASSLSAEGTDTQYF
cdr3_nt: TGTGCCAGCAGTTTATCCGCGGAGGGCACAGATACGCAGTATTTT

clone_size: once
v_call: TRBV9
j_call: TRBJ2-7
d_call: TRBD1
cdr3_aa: CASSVATGAYEQYF
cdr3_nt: TGTGCCAGCAGCGTAGCTACAGGGGCCTACGAGCAGTACTTC

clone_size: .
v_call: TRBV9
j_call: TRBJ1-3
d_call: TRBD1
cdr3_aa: CASSARQGRSGNTIYF
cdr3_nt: TGTGCCAGCAGCGCTCGACAGGGTAGGTCTGGAAACACCATATATTTT

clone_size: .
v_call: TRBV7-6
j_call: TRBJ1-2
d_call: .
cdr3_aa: CASSSGGGAYGYTF
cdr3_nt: TGTGCCAGCAGCTCCGGCGGGGGAGCCTATGGCTACACCTTC

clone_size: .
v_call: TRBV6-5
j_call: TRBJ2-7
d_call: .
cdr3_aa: CASSSWRYTYEQYF
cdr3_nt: TGTGCCAGCAGTTCATGGAGGTACACTTACGAGCAGTACTTC

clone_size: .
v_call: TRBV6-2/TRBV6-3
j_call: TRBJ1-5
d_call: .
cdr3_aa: CASSYSKTNQPQHF
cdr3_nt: TGTGCCAGCAGTTACTCGAAGACTAATCAGCCCCAGCATTTT

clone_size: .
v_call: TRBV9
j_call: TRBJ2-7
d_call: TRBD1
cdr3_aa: CASSETGVGSYEQYF
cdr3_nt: TGTGCCAGCAGCGAAACAGGGGTCGGGTCCTACGAGCAGTACTTC

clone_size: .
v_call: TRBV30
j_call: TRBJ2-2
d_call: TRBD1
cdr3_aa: CAFTGTGITRELFF
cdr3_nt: TGTGCCTTTACCGGGACAGGTATCACCCGGGAGCTGTTTTTT

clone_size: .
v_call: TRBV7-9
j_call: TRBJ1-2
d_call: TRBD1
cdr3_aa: CASSSGQGAKYGYTF
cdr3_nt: TGTGCCAGCAGCTCGGGACAGGGCGCAAAGTATGGCTACACCTTC

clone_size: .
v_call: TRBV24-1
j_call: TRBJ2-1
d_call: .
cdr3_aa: CATSDTSVVAQFF
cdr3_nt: TGTGCCACCAGTGACACATCAGTTGTAGCGCAGTTCTTC

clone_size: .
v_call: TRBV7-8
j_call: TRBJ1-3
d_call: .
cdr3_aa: CASRKNDRLSGNTIYF
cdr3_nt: TGTGCCAGCAGAAAAAACGACAGACTCTCTGGAAACACCATATATTTT

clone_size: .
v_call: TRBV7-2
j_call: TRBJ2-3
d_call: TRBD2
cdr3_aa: CASSFQRGTTDTQYF
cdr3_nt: TGTGCCAGCAGCTTCCAGCGGGGAACCACAGATACGCAGTATTTT

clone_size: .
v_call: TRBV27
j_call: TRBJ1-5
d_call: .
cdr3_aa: CASSLSVGRDQPQHF
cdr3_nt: TGTGCCAGCAGTTTATCGGTGGGGAGGGACCAGCCCCAGCATTTT

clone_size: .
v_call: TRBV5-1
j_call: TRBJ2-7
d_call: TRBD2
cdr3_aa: CASSLGGHLLLPSGRTYEQYF
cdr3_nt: TGCGCCAGCAGCTTGGGGGGACACCTTCTGTTACCTAGCGGGAGGACCTACGAGCAGTACTTC

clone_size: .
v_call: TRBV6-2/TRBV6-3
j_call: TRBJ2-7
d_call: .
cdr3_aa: CASSLGAGTYEQYF
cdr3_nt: TGTGCCAGCAGTTTAGGGGCAGGCACCTACGAGCAGTACTTC

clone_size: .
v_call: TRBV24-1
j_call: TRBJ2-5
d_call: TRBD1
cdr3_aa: CATSDPGTGVVGETQYF
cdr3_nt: TGTGCCACCAGCGACCCCGGGACAGGTGTCGTAGGAGAGACCCAGTACTTC

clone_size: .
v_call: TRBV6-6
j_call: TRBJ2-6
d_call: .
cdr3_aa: CASSRTAGSGANVLTF
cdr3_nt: TGTGCCAGCAGTCGAACCGCAGGGTCTGGGGCCAACGTCCTGACTTTC

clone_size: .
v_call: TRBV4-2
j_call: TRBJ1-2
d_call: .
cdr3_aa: CASSQDLQFSNYGYTF
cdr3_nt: TGTGCCAGCAGCCAAGATTTACAGTTTAGTAACTATGGCTACACCTTC

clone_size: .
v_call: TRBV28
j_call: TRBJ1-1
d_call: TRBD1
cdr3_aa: CASSGADRGYTEAFF
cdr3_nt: TGTGCCAGCAGTGGAGCCGACAGGGGTTACACTGAAGCTTTCTTT

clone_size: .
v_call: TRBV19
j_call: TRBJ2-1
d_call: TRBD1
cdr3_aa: CASSITGQINEQFF
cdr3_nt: TGTGCCAGCTCGATAACGGGACAGATTAATGAGCAGTTCTTC

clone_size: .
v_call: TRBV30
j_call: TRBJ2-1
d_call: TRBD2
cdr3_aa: CAWSGGLAGGDEQFF
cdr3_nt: TGTGCCTGGAGCGGGGGACTAGCGGGAGGGGATGAGCAGTTCTTC

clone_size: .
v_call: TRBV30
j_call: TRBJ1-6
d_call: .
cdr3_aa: CAWSVLAGYNSPLHF
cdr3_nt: TGTGCCTGGAGTGTACTGGCAGGGTATAATTCACCCCTCCACTTT

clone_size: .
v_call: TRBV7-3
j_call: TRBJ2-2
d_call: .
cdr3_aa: CASSQWTSGTGELFF
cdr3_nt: TGTGCCAGCAGCCAATGGACATCAGGCACCGGGGAGCTGTTTTTT

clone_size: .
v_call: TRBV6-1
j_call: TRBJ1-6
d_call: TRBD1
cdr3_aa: CASSVLRTGNNSPLHF
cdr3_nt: TGTGCCAGCAGTGTGCTCCGGACAGGGAATAATTCACCCCTCCACTTT

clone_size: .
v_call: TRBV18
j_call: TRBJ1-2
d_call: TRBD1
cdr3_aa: CASSPRDREIGYGYTF
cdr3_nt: TGTGCCAGCTCACCAAGGGACAGGGAGATTGGCTATGGCTACACCTTC

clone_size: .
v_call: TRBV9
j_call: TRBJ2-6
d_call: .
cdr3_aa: CASSAGISGANVLTF
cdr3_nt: TGTGCCAGCAGCGCCGGTATCTCTGGGGCCAACGTCCTGACTTTC

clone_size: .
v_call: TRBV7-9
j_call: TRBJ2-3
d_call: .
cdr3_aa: CASSSSGGSDTQYF
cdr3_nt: TGTGCCAGCAGCTCAAGCGGAGGGAGTGATACGCAGTATTTT

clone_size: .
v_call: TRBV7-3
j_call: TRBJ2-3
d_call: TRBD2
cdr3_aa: CASSRDVRGADTQYF
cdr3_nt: TGTGCCAGCAGCCGAGACGTACGGGGGGCAGATACGCAGTATTTT

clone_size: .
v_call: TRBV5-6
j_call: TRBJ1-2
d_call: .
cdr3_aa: CASSPRTDGGYGYTF
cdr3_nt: TGTGCCAGCAGCCCACGGACAGACGGAGGATATGGCTACACCTTC

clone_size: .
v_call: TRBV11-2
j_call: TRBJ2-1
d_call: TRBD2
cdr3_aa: CASSLARLAGALAEQFF
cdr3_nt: TGTGCCAGCAGCTTAGCCCGACTAGCGGGAGCTCTCGCTGAGCAGTTCTTC

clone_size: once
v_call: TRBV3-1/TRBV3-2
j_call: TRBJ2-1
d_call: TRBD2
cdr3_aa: CASSQGTSPGHEQFF
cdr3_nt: TGTGCCAGCAGCCAAGGGACTAGCCCCGGTCATGAGCAGTTCTTC

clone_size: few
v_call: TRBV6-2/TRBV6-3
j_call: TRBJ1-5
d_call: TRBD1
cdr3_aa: CASSYLTGGGSDNQPQHF
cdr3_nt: TGTGCCAGCAGTTACTTAACAGGGGGCGGTAGCGACAATCAGCCCCAGCATTTT

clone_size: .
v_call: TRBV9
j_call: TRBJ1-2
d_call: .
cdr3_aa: CASSATTGGSYGYTF
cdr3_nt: TGTGCCAGCAGCGCTACAACCGGAGGGAGCTATGGCTACACCTTC

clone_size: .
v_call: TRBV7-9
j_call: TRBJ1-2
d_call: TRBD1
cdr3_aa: CASSLRTGGDYGYTF
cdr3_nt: TGTGCCAGCAGCCTCCGGACAGGCGGTGACTATGGCTACACCTTC

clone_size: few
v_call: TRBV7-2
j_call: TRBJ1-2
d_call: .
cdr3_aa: CASSLGLANYGYTF
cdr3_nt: TGTGCCAGCAGCTTAGGGTTAGCTAACTATGGCTACACCTTC

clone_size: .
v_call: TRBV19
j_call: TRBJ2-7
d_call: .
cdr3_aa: CASSIDGTSSLYEQYF
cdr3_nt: TGTGCCAGTAGTATAGACGGGACTTCCTCCCTCTACGAGCAGTACTTC

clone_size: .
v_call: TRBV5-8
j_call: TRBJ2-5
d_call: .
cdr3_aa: CASSLGEGRRDQETQYF
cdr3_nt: TGTGCCAGCAGCTTGGGCGAGGGCAGAAGGGACCAAGAGACCCAGTACTTC

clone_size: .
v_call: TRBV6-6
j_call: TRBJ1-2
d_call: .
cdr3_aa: CAAGGEYGYTF
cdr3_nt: TGTGCCGCGGGGGGCGAGTATGGCTACACCTTC

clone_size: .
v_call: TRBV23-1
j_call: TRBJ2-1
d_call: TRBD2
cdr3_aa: CASSHHLLAGDRNEQFF
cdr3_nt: TGCGCCAGCAGTCACCACCTACTAGCGGGAGACCGAAATGAGCAGTTCTTC

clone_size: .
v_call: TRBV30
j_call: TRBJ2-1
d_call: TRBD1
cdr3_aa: CAWSLGQGRVDEQFF
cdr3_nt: TGTGCCTGGAGTTTGGGACAGGGACGAGTTGATGAGCAGTTCTTC

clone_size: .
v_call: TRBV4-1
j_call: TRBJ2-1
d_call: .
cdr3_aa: CASSPTMAPGNEQFF
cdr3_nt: TGCGCCAGCAGCCCAACAATGGCCCCGGGGAATGAGCAGTTCTTC

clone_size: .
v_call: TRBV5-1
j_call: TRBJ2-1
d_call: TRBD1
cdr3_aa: CASSFGTGDLYNEQFF
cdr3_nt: TGCGCCAGCAGCTTTGGGACAGGGGACCTCTACAATGAGCAGTTCTTC

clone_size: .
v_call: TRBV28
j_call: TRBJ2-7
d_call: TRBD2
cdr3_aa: CASSSLAGAANEQYF
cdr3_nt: TGTGCCAGCAGTTCTTTAGCGGGAGCGGCTAACGAGCAGTACTTC

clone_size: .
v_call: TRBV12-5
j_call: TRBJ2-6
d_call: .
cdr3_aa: CASSPSGANVLTF
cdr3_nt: TGTGCTAGTAGCCCCTCTGGGGCCAACGTCCTGACTTTC

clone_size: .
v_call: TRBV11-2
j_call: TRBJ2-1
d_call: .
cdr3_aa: CASSLERGTNEQFF
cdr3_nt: TGTGCCAGCAGCTTAGAAAGGGGAACGAATGAGCAGTTCTTC

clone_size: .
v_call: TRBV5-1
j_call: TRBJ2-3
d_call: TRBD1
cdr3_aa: CASSLDRGYTDTQYF
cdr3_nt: TGCGCCAGCAGCTTAGACAGGGGGTACACAGATACGCAGTATTTT

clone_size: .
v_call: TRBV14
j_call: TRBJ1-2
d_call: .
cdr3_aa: CASSQVRGNYGYTF
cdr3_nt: TGTGCCAGCAGCCAAGTTCGCGGCAACTATGGCTACACCTTC